The clone carrying this T cell receptor beta chain has only a few counts. Per the study methods: Amplifying reference gene primers gave estimates of nucleated cell counts. The table came from immunoSEQ multiplex PCR; TCRdb's copy has only in-frame clones and leaves some out. For V, J and clone size, that table is used; D and trimming come from the DNA. This repertoire shows about 240,000 clones, about four fifths found once; its top ten account for 1.9%. These data come from a study of blood T cell repertoires in COVID-19. The wider study: Acute and convalescent COVID-19 samples came from the United States, Italy and Spain.

The CDR3 runs 16 residues. V shed 4 bases and J shed 1 base, with 14 bases lying between them. Germline CDR1 reads LGHNA; CDR2 reads YNFKEQ. The sequencing input was peripheral blood. V gene TRBV4-2 combines with J gene TRBJ1-3; D remains unclear. The TCR comes from a man under 40 who had recovered from COVID-19. CDR3 DNA sequence: TGTGCCAGCAGCCCGCGATCAGCGGGTTCTGGAAACACCATATATTTT. Residues: CASSPRSAGSGNTIYF.